These 12 T cell receptor beta chains were sequenced from one sample in a study of OX40 agonist ivuxolimab in advanced cancers. Assay used: immunoSEQ multiplex PCR; TCRdb lists only in-frame clones, some missing. The sample consists of about 79,000 clones, 90% of them appearing once. Material: CD4+ or CD8+ T cells sorted from blood, obtained in a trial of the OX40 agonist ivuxolimab. The receptors originated from an adult with an advanced solid tumor such as melanoma, head and neck, liver or kidney cancer.

This clone was detected once. Here the CDR3 DNA reads TGTGCCAGCAGGGGGGGGCTCCATGGCTACACCTTC. Its translation is CASRGGLHGYTF. J is TRBJ1-2 and V is TRBV28, with a tentative D call TRBD1 (6 bases). The germline V and J ends were trimmed by 6 bases and 6 bases, with 11 bases remaining between them. Looked up from germline, CDR1 is MDHEN and CDR2 is SYDVKM. CDR3 length equals 12 residues.

This chain links TRBV19 with TRBJ1-5; D remains ambiguous. This CDR3 contains 14 residues. V gave up 9 bases and J gave up 5 bases, with 17 bases separating them. Looked up from germline, CDR1 is LNHDA and CDR2 is SQIVND (reference sequence). The CDR3 loop is CASGETMVDQPQHF. CDR3 DNA: TGTGCCAGCGGGGAGACAATGGTAGATCAGCCCCAGCATTTT.

The chain combines TRBV6-5 with TRBJ1-1; D not certain. The CDR3 loop spans 15 amino acids. Germline assignment: CDR1 MNHEY and CDR2 SVGAGI. Trimming stripped 4 bases from V and 4 bases from J, with 16 bases between. CDR3 sequence reads: CASSSPSGRVTEAFF. CDR3 DNA: TGTGCCAGCAGTTCTCCCTCGGGTCGGGTCACTGAAGCTTTCTTT.

The V gene is TRBV7-8, the J gene TRBJ2-1, with 10 positions matching TRBD2. The CDR3 runs 17 residues. V dropped 0 bases and J dropped 6; count of bases not matched to a gene: 8. The V gene's germline CDR1 is SGHVS and CDR2 FQNEAQ. The chain's CDR3 is CASSLARTSGILNEQFF. Here the CDR3 DNA reads TGTGCCAGCAGCTTAGCGCGCACTAGCGGGATTCTCAATGAGCAGTTCTTC.

This chain uses TRBV9 with TRBJ1-6; D is possibly TRBD1 (5 bases). The CDR3 extends over 16 amino acids. Germline loops: CDR1 SGDLS, CDR2 YYNGEE. Between the trimmed V and J ends, which lost 4 bases and 7 bases, there was a span of 18 bases. The CDR3 bases are TGTGCCAGCAGCCCCCGTGACAGTAGGGACAATTCACCCCTCCACTTT. Encoded protein: CASSPRDSRDNSPLHF.

A single count supports this clone. The chain employs TRBV7-2 and TRBJ1-6, with 9 bases lining up with TRBD1. The junction had 8 bases not matched to a gene; V was cut back by 1 base and J by 7 bases. The CDR3 spans 17 residues. CDR1 is SGHTA, CDR2 FQGNSA, per germline. This CDR3 reads CASSLGIKQGANSPLHF. CDR3 coding DNA: TGTGCCAGCAGCTTAGGGATAAAACAGGGGGCGAATTCACCCCTCCACTTT.

The gene calls are TRBV5-1 and TRBJ1-4; 7 nucleotides align to TRBD1. V gave up 0 bases and J gave up 7 bases; unmatched junction bases: 6. The CDR3 loop spans 15 amino acids. CDR1 is SGHRS and CDR2 is YFSETQ in the germline V gene. The CDR3 coding sequence is TGCGCCAGCAGCTTGGAATCAGGGGGAGTTGAAAAACTGTTTTTT. Translation gives CASSLESGGVEKLFF.

CDR3 bases: TGTGCCAGCAGTGAACGAGCGGGGGCAGATACGCAGTATTTT. Protein sequence: CASSERAGADTQYF. This chain connects TRBV6-1 to TRBJ2-3; 8 nucleotides line up with TRBD2. The CDR3 length is 14 residues. Germline V gene data show CDR1 as MNHNS and CDR2 as SASEGT. V gave up 2 bases and J gave up 4 bases; unmatched junction bases: 2.

The chain uses TRBV5-4 and TRBJ2-1; maybe TRBD1 (5 bases). V was cut by 4 bases and J by 0 bases, with 11 bases left in between. This CDR3 is built from 15 residues. From germline, CDR1 is SGHNT and CDR2 YYREEE (reference sequence). CDR3 loop: CASSRRQSSYNEQFF. As DNA, the CDR3 is TGTGCCAGCAGCCGCCGACAGAGCTCCTACAATGAGCAGTTCTTC.

This clone appeared once. The chain links TRBV7-9 to TRBJ2-1; perhaps TRBD1 as D (5 bases). In germline, CDR1 is SEHNR, CDR2 FQNEAQ (reference sequence). This CDR3 comprises 14 residues. With 3 bases removed from V and 6 bases from J, the gap between germline ends came to 12 bases. As DNA, the CDR3 is TGTGCCAGCAGCTTCAGGGTCTTTGGCAATGAGCAGTTCTTC. Encoded protein: CASSFRVFGNEQFF.

The rearrangement uses TRBV28 and TRBJ1-5, with TRBD1 matching 10 bases. The CDR3 has 14 residues. J gave up 5 bases and V 5 bases, and 3 bases lay outside the gene matches. Germline CDR1 and CDR2: MDHEN and SYDVKM. CDR3 DNA sequence: TGTGCCAGCAGTCCGACAGGGGGCCATCAGCCCCAGCATTTT. Its protein product is CASSPTGGHQPQHF.

The V call is TRBV5-1, the J call TRBJ1-1; D remains ambiguous. Trimming removed 5 bases at V and 3 bases at J, with 11 bases between. CDR3 length equals 13 residues. Germline V CDR1 and CDR2: SGHRS, YFSETQ. Here the CDR3 reads CASSFSGDTEAFF. For the CDR3, the DNA is TGCGCCAGCAGTTTCAGCGGAGACACTGAAGCTTTCTTT.